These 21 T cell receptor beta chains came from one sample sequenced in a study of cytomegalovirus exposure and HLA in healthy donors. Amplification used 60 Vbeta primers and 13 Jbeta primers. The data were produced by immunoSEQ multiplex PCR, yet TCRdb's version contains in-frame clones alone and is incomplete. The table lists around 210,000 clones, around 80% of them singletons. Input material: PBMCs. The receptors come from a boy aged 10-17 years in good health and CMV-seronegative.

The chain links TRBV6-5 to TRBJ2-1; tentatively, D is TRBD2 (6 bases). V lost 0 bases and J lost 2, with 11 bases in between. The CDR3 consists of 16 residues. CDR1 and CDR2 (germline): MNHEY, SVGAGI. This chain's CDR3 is CASSYSIGGTYNEQFF. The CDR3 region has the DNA TGTGCCAGCAGTTACTCGATCGGCGGGACCTACAATGAGCAGTTCTTC.

The CDR3 DNA reads as TGCGCCAGCAGCGGAGGGACAGGGGGCGACGCTGAAGCTTTCTTT. This codes for CASSGGTGGDAEAFF. This chain uses TRBV5-1 with TRBJ1-1; 12 positions match TRBD1. Losses at the gene ends were 4 bases for V and 6 bases for J; bases not matched to a gene: 7. Germline lookup yields CDR1 SGHRS and CDR2 YFSETQ. The CDR3 consists of 15 residues.

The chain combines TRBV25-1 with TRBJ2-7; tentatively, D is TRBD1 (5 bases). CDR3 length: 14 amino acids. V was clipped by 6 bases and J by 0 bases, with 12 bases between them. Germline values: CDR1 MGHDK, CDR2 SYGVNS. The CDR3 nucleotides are TGTGCCAGCAGCGAACAGGTCAGCTCCTACGAGCAGTACTTC. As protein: CASSEQVSSYEQYF.

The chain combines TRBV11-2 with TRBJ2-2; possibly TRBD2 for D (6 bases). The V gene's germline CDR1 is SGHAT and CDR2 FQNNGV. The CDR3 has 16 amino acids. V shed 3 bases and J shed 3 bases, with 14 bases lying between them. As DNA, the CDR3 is TGTGCCAGCAGCTTTTACCCGGGAGAGTACACCGGGGAGCTGTTTTTT. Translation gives CASSFYPGEYTGELFF. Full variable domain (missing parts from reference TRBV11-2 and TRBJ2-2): EAGVAQSPRYKIIEKRQSVAFWCNPISGHATLYWYQQILGQGPKLLIQFQNNGVVDDSQLPKDRFSAERLKGVDSTLKIQPAKLEDSAVYLCASSFYPGEYTGELFFGEGSRLTVL.

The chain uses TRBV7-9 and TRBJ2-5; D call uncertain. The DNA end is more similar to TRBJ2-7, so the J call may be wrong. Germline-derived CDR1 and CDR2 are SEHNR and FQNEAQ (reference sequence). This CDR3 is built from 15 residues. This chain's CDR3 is CASSQIRGRSYEQYF. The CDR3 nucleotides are TGTGCCAGCAGCCAAATACGCGGCAGATCCTACGAGCAGTACTTC.

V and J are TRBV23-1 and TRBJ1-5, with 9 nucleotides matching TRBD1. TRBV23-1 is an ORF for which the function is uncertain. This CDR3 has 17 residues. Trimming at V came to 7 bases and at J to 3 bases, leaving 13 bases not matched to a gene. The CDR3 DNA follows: TGCGCCAGCAACCCCGTCCCCCGGGACAGGGACAATCAGCCCCAGCATTTT. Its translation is CASNPVPRDRDNQPQHF.

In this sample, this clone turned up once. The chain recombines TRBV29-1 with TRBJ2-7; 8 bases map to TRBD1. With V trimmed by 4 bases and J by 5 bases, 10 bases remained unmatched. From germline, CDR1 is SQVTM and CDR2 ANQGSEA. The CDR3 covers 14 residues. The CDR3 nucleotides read TGCAGCGTTGTTGGGTGGGGGGACAGGAACGAGCAGTACTTC. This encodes CSVVGWGDRNEQYF.

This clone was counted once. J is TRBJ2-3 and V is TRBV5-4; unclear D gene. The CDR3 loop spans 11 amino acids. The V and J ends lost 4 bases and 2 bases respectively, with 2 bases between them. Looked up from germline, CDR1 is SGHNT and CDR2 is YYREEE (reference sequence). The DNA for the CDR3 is TGTGCCAGCAGCCTCACAGATACGCAGTATTTT. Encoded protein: CASSLTDTQYF. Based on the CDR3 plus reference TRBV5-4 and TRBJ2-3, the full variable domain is ETGVTQSPTHLIKTRGQQVTLRCSSQSGHNTVSWYQQALGQGPQFIFQYYREEENGRGNFPPRFSGLQFPNYSSELNVNALELDDSALYLCASSLTDTQYFGPGTRLTVL.

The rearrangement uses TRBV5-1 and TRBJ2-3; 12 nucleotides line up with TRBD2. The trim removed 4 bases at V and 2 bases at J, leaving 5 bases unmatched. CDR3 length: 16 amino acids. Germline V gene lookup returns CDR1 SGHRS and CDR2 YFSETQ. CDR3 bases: TGCGCCAGCAGCGTTGGACTAGCGGGGCTCACAGATACGCAGTATTTT. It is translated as CASSVGLAGLTDTQYF.

The DNA of the CDR3 is TGCGCCAGCAGCCTGGGAACAGGGCCCAGGGGTACGCAGTATTTT. It is translated as CASSLGTGPRGTQYF. The V and J genes are TRBV5-1 and TRBJ2-3; D might be TRBD1 (6 bases). Trimming cost V 4 bases and J 8 bases, with 20 bases left between them. CDR3 length: 15 residues. Germline CDR1 is SGHRS and CDR2 is YFSETQ.

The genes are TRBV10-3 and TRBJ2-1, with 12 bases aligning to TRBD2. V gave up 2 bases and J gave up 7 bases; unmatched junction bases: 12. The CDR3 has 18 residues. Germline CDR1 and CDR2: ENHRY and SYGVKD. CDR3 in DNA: TGTGCCATCAGTGAGCGGCTAGCGGGAGGGGGTAGTGGGAATGAGCAGTTCTTC. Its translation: CAISERLAGGGSGNEQFF.

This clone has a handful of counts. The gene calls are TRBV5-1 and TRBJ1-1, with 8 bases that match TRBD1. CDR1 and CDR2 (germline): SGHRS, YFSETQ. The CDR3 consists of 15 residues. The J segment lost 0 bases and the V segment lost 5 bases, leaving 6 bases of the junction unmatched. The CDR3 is CASRYGQGMNTEAFF. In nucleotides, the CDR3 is TGCGCCAGCAGATATGGACAGGGAATGAACACTGAAGCTTTCTTT.

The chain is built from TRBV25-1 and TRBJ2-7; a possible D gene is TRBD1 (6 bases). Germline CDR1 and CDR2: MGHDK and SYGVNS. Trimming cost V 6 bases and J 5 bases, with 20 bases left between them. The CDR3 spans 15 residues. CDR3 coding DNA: TGTGCCAGCAGCGACACAGGGTTGGGGTACCACGAGCAGTACTTC. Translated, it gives CASSDTGLGYHEQYF.

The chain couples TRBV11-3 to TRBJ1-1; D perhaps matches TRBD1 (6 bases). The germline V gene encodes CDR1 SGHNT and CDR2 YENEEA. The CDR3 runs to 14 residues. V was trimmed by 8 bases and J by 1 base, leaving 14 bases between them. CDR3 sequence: CASLNRDKNTEAFF. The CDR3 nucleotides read TGTGCCAGCCTTAATAGGGACAAGAACACTGAAGCTTTCTTT.

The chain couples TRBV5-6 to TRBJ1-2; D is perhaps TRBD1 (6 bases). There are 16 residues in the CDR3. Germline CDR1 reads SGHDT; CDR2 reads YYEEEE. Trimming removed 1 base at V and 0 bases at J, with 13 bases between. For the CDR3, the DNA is TGTGCCAGCAGCTTGAGGCAGGGGCCAGCTAACTATGGCTACACCTTC. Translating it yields CASSLRQGPANYGYTF.

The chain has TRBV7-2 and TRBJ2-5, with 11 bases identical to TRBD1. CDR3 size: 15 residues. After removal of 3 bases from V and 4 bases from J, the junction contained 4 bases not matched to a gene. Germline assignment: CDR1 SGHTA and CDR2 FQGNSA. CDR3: CASSLEGTGGETQYF. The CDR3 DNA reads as TGTGCCAGCAGCTTGGAAGGGACAGGGGGAGAGACCCAGTACTTC.

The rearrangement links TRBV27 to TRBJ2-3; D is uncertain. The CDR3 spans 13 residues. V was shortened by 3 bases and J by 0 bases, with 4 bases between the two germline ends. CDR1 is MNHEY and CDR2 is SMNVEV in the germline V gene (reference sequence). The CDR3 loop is CASSFPSTDTQYF. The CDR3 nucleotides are TGTGCCAGCAGTTTCCCTAGCACAGATACGCAGTATTTT.

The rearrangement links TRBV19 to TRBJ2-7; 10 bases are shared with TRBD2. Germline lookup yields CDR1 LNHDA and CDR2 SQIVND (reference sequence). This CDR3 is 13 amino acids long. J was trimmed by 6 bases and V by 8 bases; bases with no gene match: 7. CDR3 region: CASGLAGDGEQYF. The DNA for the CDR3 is TGTGCCAGTGGCCTAGCGGGAGACGGCGAGCAGTACTTC.

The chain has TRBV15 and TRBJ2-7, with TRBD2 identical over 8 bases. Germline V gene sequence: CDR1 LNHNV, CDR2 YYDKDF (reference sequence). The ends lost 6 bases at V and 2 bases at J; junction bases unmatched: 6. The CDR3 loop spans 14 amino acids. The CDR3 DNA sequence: TGTGCCACCAGGCGGTCTAGCGGGCCCTACGAGCAGTACTTC. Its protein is CATRRSSGPYEQYF.

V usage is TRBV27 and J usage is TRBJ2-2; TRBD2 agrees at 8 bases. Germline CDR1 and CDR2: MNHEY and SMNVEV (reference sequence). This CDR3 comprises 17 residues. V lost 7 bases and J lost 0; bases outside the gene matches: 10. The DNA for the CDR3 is TGTGCCAGCACCCGGAGGACTAGCCCTACGAACACCGGGGAGCTGTTTTTT. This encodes CASTRRTSPTNTGELFF.

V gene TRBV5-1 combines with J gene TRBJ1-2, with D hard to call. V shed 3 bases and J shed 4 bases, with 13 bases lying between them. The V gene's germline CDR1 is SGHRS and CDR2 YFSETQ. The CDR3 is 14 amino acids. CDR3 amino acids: CASSSAGFPYGYTF. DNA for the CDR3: TGCGCCAGCAGCTCGGCGGGCTTCCCCTATGGCTACACCTTC. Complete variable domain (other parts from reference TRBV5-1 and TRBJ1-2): KAGVTQTPRYLIKTRGQQVTLSCSPISGHRSVSWYQQTPGQGLQFLFEYFSETQRNKGNFPGRFSGRQFSNSRSEMNVSTLELGDSALYLCASSSAGFPYGYTFGSGTRLTVV.